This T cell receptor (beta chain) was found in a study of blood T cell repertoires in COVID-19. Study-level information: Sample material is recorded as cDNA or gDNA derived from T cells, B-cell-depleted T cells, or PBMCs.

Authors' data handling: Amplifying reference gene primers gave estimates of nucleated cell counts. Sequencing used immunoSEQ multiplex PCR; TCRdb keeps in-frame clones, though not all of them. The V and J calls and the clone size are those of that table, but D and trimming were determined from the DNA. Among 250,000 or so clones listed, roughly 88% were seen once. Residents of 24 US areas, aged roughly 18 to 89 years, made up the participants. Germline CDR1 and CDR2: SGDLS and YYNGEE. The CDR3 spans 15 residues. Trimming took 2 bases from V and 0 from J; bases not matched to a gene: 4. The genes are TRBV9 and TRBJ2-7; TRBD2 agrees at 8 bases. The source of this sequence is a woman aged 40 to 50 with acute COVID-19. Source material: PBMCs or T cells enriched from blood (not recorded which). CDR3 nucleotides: TGTGCCAGCAGCGTCGGGGGGACTAGCTCCTACGAGCAGTACTTC. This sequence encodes CASSVGGTSSYEQYF.